The clone carrying this T cell receptor (beta chain) came up once. Authors' data handling: Counts of nucleated cells, estimated from reference gene primer amplification, were obtained. TCRdb's table, derived via immunoSEQ multiplex PCR, lists solely in-frame clones and lacks some. V, J and clone size were drawn from that table, and D and trimming were deduced from the DNA. The sample includes some 400,000 clones, over 75% of them seen just once. This specimen belongs to a study of blood T cell repertoires in COVID-19. The source material was peripheral blood. This TCR was recovered from a woman aged 60-70 years with COVID-19, enrolled during active disease.

Written as DNA, the CDR3 is TGTGCCAGCAGTTCAGAGGGCTACGAGCAGTACTTC. Its translation is CASSSEGYEQYF. The chain couples TRBV11-2 to TRBJ2-7, with a tentative D call TRBD2 (5 bases). Trimming took off 6 bases at V and 3 bases at J, with 9 bases between the two ends. This CDR3 has 12 residues. Germline V gene lookup returns CDR1 SGHAT and CDR2 FQNNGV.